These 17 T cell receptor beta chains were all obtained from the same sample, sequenced in a study of OX40 agonist ivuxolimab in advanced cancers. The method was immunoSEQ multiplex PCR; TCRdb's version includes in-frame clones alone and lacks a portion of them. The sample includes fewer than 40,000 clones, around 80% of them seen just once. The sequences come from CD4+ or CD8+ T cells sorted from blood, collected in a trial of the OX40 agonist ivuxolimab. Source of these receptors: an adult with an advanced solid tumor such as melanoma, head and neck, liver or kidney cancer.

V and J are TRBV19 and TRBJ1-5; unclear D gene. Germline V gives CDR1 LNHDA, CDR2 SQIVND (reference sequence). With 8 bases removed from V and 3 bases from J, the gap between germline ends came to 8 bases. This CDR3 has 12 residues. This chain's CDR3 is CASRTHNQPQHF. For the CDR3, the DNA is TGTGCCAGTCGGACTCACAATCAGCCCCAGCATTTT.

The chain combines TRBV4-2 with TRBJ2-4; TRBD2 matches at 13 bases. This CDR3 contains 18 residues. V shed 2 bases, J shed 4 bases, and the junction held 8 bases outside the gene matches. The germline V gene encodes CDR1 LGHNA and CDR2 YNFKEQ. CDR3 coding DNA: TGTGCCAGCAGCCAAAGGACTAGCGGGAGCTTGACAAAAAACATTCAGTACTTC. Translated, it gives CASSQRTSGSLTKNIQYF.

V usage is TRBV30 and J usage is TRBJ2-1; D possibly corresponds to TRBD2 (5 bases). The CDR3 covers 12 residues. CDR1 GTSNPN and CDR2 SVGIG come from the germline V gene (reference sequence). V lost 1 base and J lost 6, with 7 bases in between. CDR3 region: CAWSGTLNEQFF. The CDR3 bases are TGTGCCTGGAGTGGGACTCTCAATGAGCAGTTCTTC. The full variable domain, in which reference TRBV30 and TRBJ2-1 provide the parts outside the CDR3, is SQTIHQWPATLVQPVGSPLSLECTVEGTSNPNLYWYRQAAGRGLQLLFYSVGIGQISSEVPQNLSASRPQDRQFILSSKKLLLSDSGFYLCAWSGTLNEQFFGPGTRLTVL.

This clone was seen a handful of times. J is TRBJ2-2 and V is TRBV4-2, with D hard to call. Germline loops: CDR1 LGHNA, CDR2 YNFKEQ. V was cut by 0 bases and J by 5 bases, with 4 bases left in between. The CDR3 has 13 amino acids. CDR3 loop: CASSQETTGELFF. The CDR3, as DNA: TGTGCCAGCAGCCAAGAGACGACCGGGGAGCTGTTTTTT.

This clone has only one observation. This sequence joins TRBV5-1 and TRBJ2-2, with a tentative D call TRBD1 (5 bases). The germline V gene has CDR1 SGHRS and CDR2 YFSETQ. The CDR3 runs to 16 residues. V was clipped by 0 bases and J by 0 bases, with 9 bases between them. The CDR3 here is CASSLAPGTNTGELFF. The CDR3 coding sequence is TGCGCCAGCAGCTTGGCCCCAGGGACGAACACCGGGGAGCTGTTTTTT.

This sequence joins TRBV30 and TRBJ2-1, with 7 bases identical to TRBD1. Trimming took 3 bases from V and 12 from J; bases not matched to a gene: 11. Looked up from germline, CDR1 is GTSNPN and CDR2 is SVGIG (reference sequence). This CDR3 has 13 residues. CDR3 amino acids: CAWSRQGGHGQFF. The CDR3 coding sequence is TGTGCCTGGAGCCGACAGGGTGGCCACGGGCAGTTCTTC. Based on the CDR3 plus reference TRBV30 and TRBJ2-1, the full variable domain is SQTIHQWPATLVQPVGSPLSLECTVEGTSNPNLYWYRQAAGRGLQLLFYSVGIGQISSEVPQNLSASRPQDRQFILSSKKLLLSDSGFYLCAWSRQGGHGQFFGPGTRLTVL.

The chain couples TRBV28 to TRBJ1-5; D is perhaps TRBD1 (6 bases). Trimming pared 5 bases from V and 4 bases from J, leaving 15 bases between. CDR1 is MDHEN and CDR2 is SYDVKM in the germline V gene. There are 15 residues in the CDR3. DNA for the CDR3: TGTGCCAGCAGTCCCTCCACCGACAGGAATCAGCCCCAGCATTTT. Translation gives CASSPSTDRNQPQHF.

The table lists this clone with a few counts. The chain is built from TRBV6-5 and TRBJ2-7; 7 nucleotides align to TRBD2. The CDR3 has 15 amino acids. Germline V gene lookup returns CDR1 MNHEY and CDR2 SVGAGI. Trimming at V came to 0 bases and at J to 3 bases, leaving 5 bases not matched to a gene. In DNA, the CDR3 is TGTGCCAGCAGTTACTCGGCCCTAGCGGTCTACGAGCAGTACTTC. Its protein product is CASSYSALAVYEQYF.

This sequence joins TRBV7-8 and TRBJ1-1; D gene ambiguous. V was cut by 2 bases and J by 0 bases, with 7 bases left in between. Per germline, CDR1 SGHVS and CDR2 FQNEAQ. The CDR3 has 14 residues. The CDR3: CASSLLGMNTEAFF. CDR3 bases: TGTGCCAGCAGCTTACTGGGGATGAACACTGAAGCTTTCTTT.

This clone was detected only once. This may come from a read error, since a much larger clone is one base off. This CDR3 is also generated by other DNA sequences in the sample. This sequence joins TRBV29-1 and TRBJ2-1; 10 bases agree with TRBD2. The CDR3 is 14 amino acids. V was pared by 3 bases and J by 9 bases, with 8 bases of the junction left unmatched. CDR1 is SQVTM, CDR2 ANQGSEA, per germline. The CDR3, as DNA: TGCAGCGTTGAGGGTCTAGCGGGAGTATCTGAGCAGTTCTTC. As protein: CSVEGLAGVSEQFF.

V gene TRBV5-1 combines with J gene TRBJ1-1; TRBD1 matches at 8 bases. J was trimmed by 5 bases and V by 0 bases; bases with no gene match: 9. The CDR3 is 16 residues long. Germline lookup yields CDR1 SGHRS and CDR2 YFSETQ. DNA of the CDR3: TGCGCCAGCAGCTTGGGGCAGGGGGCTATCGGGACTGAAGCTTTCTTT. Its translation is CASSLGQGAIGTEAFF.

This clone was observed a single time. The rearrangement joins TRBV7-3 to TRBJ2-7; 8 nucleotides align to TRBD2. With V trimmed by 5 bases and J by 7 bases, 13 bases remained unmatched. The CDR3 runs 15 residues. CDR1 SGHTA and CDR2 FQGTGA come from the germline V gene. The CDR3 loop is CASSNQAGAREEQYF. In DNA form, the CDR3 reads TGTGCCAGCAGCAACCAAGCGGGAGCTCGAGAGGAGCAGTACTTC.

The rearrangement links TRBV13 to TRBJ2-1; no clear D. The CDR3 is 12 amino acids. V lost 4 bases, J lost 10 bases, and 11 bases lay in between. The germline gives CDR1 PRHDT, CDR2 FYEKMQ (reference sequence). The CDR3 DNA sequence: TGTGCCAGCAGCTCCAACTCTAGAGAGCAGTTCTTC. Translating it yields CASSSNSREQFF.

This sequence joins TRBV6-1 and TRBJ1-5; D unclear. There are 14 residues in the CDR3. The germline V gene has CDR1 MNHNS and CDR2 SASEGT. V lost 5 bases and J 1 base, leaving 9 bases between the germline ends. CDR3: CASSLSDSNQPQHF. The CDR3 DNA is TGTGCCAGCAGTCTCTCGGACAGCAATCAGCCCCAGCATTTT.

The rearrangement joins TRBV11-1 to TRBJ1-4; D uncertain. V gave up 2 bases and J gave up 3 bases, with 7 bases separating them. The CDR3 consists of 14 residues. From germline, CDR1 is SGHAT and CDR2 FQDESV (reference sequence). DNA for the CDR3: TGTGCCAGCAGCTTAACCGGTTCTAATGAAAAACTGTTTTTT. Amino acid sequence: CASSLTGSNEKLFF.

This clone was found a few times. The DNA for the CDR3 is TGTGCCTGGAGTGTACAGTTCTATGGCTACACCTTC. Its protein is CAWSVQFYGYTF. The V and J genes are TRBV30 and TRBJ1-2; no definite D call. The CDR3 covers 12 residues. Germline V CDR1 and CDR2: GTSNPN, SVGIG (reference sequence). The germline V and J ends were trimmed by 0 bases and 4 bases, with 6 bases remaining between them.

The chain is built from TRBV30 and TRBJ2-1, with D perhaps matching TRBD2 (6 bases). V lost 3 bases, J lost 4 bases, and 10 bases lay in between. This CDR3 comprises 13 residues. Per the germline V gene, CDR1 is GTSNPN and CDR2 is SVGIG (reference sequence). CDR3 nucleotide sequence: TGTGCCTGGAGCTCAGCGGGTTACAATGAGCAGTTCTTC. It is translated as CAWSSAGYNEQFF.